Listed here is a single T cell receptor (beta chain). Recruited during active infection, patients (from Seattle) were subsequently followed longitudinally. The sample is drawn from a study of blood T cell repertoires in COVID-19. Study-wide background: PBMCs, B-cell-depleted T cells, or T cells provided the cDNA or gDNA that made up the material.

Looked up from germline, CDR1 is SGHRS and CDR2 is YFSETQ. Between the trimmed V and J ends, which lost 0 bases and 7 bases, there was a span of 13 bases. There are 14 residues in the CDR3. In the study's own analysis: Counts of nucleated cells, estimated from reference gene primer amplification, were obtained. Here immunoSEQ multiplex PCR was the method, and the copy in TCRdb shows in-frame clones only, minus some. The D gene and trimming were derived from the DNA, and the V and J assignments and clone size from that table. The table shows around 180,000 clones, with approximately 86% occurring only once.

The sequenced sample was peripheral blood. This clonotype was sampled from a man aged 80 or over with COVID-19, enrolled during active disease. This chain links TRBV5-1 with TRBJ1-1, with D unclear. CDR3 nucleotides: TGCGCCAGCAGCTTGGAGGCGGGGTCCGGTGAAGCTTTCTTT. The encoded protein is CASSLEAGSGEAFF.